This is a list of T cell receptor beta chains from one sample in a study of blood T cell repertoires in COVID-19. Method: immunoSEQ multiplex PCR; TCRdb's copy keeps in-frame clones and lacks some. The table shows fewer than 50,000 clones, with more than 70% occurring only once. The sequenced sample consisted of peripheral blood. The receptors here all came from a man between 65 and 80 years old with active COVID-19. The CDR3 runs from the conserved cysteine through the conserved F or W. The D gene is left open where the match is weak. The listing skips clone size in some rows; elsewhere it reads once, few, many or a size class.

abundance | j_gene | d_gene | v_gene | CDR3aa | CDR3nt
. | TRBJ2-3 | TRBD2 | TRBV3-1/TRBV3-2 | CASSSLSGGRADTQYF | TGTGCCAGCAGCTCTCTTAGCGGGGGGCGGGCAGATACGCAGTATTTT
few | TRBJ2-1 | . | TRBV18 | CASSVDRKYNEQFF | TGTGCCAGCTCAGTGGACAGAAAATACAATGAGCAGTTCTTC
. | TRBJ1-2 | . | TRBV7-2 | CASSLSRERGYGYTF | TGTGCCAGCAGCTTATCCCGCGAGAGAGGCTATGGCTACACCTTC
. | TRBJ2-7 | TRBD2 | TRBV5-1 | CASSYPGTTSDEQYF | TGCGCCAGCAGCTACCCCGGGACTACTAGCGACGAGCAGTACTTC
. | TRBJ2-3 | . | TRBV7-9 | CASFGKGADTQYF | TGTGCCAGCTTTGGGAAAGGGGCAGATACGCAGTATTTT
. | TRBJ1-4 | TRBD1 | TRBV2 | CASSAGQGNEKLFF | TGTGCCAGCAGTGCGGGACAGGGGAATGAAAAACTGTTTTTT
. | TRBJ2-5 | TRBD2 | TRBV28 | CASSPEREGQETQYF | TGTGCCAGCAGCCCCGAGCGGGAGGGGCAAGAGACCCAGTACTTC
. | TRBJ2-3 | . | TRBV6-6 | CASSTPTQGGTDTQYF | TGTGCCAGCAGTACCCCTACGCAGGGTGGCACAGATACGCAGTATTTT
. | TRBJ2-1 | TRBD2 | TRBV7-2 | CASSLGGTSGYNEQFF | TGTGCCAGCAGCTTAGGTGGGACTAGCGGGTACAATGAGCAGTTCTTC
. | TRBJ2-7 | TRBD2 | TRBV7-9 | CASSPTPPGGYEQYF | TGTGCCAGCAGCCCGACTCCTCCGGGGGGCTACGAGCAGTACTTC
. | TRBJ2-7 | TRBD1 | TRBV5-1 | CASSRDRGYEQYF | TGCGCCAGCAGCCGGGACAGGGGCTACGAGCAGTACTTC
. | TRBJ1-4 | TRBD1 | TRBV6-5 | CASSPTGEEEKLFF | TGTGCCAGCAGTCCGACAGGGGAGGAGGAAAAACTGTTTTTT
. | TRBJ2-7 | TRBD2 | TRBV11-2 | CASSLGGLAGGSTYEQYF | TGTGCCAGCAGCTTAGGGGGACTAGCGGGAGGGTCTACCTACGAGCAGTACTTC
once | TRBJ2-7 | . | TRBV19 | CASSIGGYYEQYF | TGTGCCAGTAGTATCGGTGGTTACTACGAGCAGTACTTC
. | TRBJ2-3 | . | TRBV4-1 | CASSQPGPGADTQYF | TGCGCCAGCAGCCAGCCTGGGCCGGGGGCAGATACGCAGTATTTT
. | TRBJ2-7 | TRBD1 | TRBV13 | CASSRLGQGYEQYF | TGTGCCAGCAGCAGACTGGGACAGGGTTACGAGCAGTACTTC
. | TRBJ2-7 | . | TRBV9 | CASSVAPPYEQYF | TGTGCCAGCAGCGTAGCCCCTCCTTACGAGCAGTACTTC
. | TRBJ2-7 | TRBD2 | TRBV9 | CASSLGLAGVKEQYF | TGTGCCAGCAGCTTGGGACTAGCGGGAGTGAAGGAGCAGTACTTC
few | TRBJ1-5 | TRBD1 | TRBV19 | CASERTGQGTQPQHF | TGTGCCAGCGAGAGAACCGGACAGGGAACACAGCCCCAGCATTTT
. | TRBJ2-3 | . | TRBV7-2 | CASSLDNTDTQYF | TGTGCCAGCAGCTTAGACAACACAGATACGCAGTATTTT
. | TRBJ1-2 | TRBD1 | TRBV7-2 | CASSTSGQINGYTF | TGTGCCAGCAGCACCTCGGGACAGATTAATGGCTACACCTTC
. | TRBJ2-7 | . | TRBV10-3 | CAISDVDPTGYEQYF | TGTGCCATCAGTGATGTCGACCCAACGGGATACGAGCAGTACTTC
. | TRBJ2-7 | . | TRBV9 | CASSPWGRGDYEQYF | TGTGCCAGCAGCCCGTGGGGCAGGGGGGACTACGAGCAGTACTTC
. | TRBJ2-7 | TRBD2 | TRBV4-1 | CASSQDLLGRGGHEQYF | TGCGCCAGCAGCCAAGATCTCCTCGGGAGGGGGGGCCACGAGCAGTACTTC
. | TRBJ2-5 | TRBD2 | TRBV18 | CASSPMMTSGGETQYF | TGTGCCAGCTCACCTATGATGACTAGCGGGGGAGAGACCCAGTACTTC
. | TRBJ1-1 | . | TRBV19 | CASSISGASEAFF | TGTGCCAGTAGTATATCGGGAGCATCTGAAGCTTTCTTT
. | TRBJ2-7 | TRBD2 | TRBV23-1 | CASSQGVAGDYEQYF | TGCGCCAGCAGTCAAGGCGTAGCGGGGGACTACGAGCAGTACTTC
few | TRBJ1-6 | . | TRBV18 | CASSPDRKNSPLHF | TGTGCCAGCTCACCTGACAGGAAGAATTCACCCCTCCACTTT
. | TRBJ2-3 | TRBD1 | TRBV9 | CASSVGIGDRGTDTQYF | TGTGCCAGCAGCGTAGGTATCGGGGACAGGGGCACAGATACGCAGTATTTT
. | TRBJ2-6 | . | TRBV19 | CASSIEWANVLTF | TGTGCCAGTAGTATTGAGTGGGCCAACGTCCTGACTTTC
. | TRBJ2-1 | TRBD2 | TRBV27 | CATSYTSGSYNEQFF | TGTGCCACCAGTTATACTAGCGGAAGTTACAATGAGCAGTTCTTC
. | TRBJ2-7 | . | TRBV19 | CASSIKEGPYEQYF | TGTGCCAGTAGTATCAAGGAGGGGCCTTACGAGCAGTACTTC
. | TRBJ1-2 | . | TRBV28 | CASTTLDSSYGYTF | TGTGCCAGCACCACCCTGGACAGCTCCTATGGCTACACCTTC
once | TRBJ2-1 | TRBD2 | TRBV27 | CASSTGLAGNEQFF | TGTGCCAGCAGTACGGGACTAGCGGGCAATGAGCAGTTCTTC
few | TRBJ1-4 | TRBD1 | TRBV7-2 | CASSSRQGREKLFF | TGTGCCAGCAGCTCAAGACAGGGTCGGGAAAAACTGTTTTTT
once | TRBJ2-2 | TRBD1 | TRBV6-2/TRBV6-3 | CASSPQGIGELFF | TGTGCCAGCAGCCCACAGGGGATCGGGGAGCTGTTTTTT
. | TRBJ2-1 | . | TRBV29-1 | CSVDGLGRNEQFF | TGCAGCGTTGATGGGCTAGGGAGGAATGAGCAGTTCTTC
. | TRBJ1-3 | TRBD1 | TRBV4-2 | CASSQDQGRGTSGNTIYF | TGTGCCAGCAGCCAAGATCAGGGCAGGGGGACGTCTGGAAACACCATATATTTT
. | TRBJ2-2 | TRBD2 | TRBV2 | CASKERGINTGELFF | TGTGCCAGCAAAGAGCGGGGGATAAACACCGGGGAGCTGTTTTTT
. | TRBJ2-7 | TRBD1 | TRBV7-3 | CASSLGTVRSYEQYF | TGTGCCAGCAGCTTAGGGACAGTTCGTTCCTACGAGCAGTACTTC
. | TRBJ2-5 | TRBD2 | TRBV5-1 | CASGLKTSRETQYF | TGCGCCAGCGGACTGAAGACTAGCCGGGAGACCCAGTACTTC
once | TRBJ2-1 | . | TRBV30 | CAWTPPGSSSYNEQFF | TGTGCCTGGACTCCCCCGGGGTCGAGCTCCTACAATGAGCAGTTCTTC
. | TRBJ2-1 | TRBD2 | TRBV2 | CASSDKRGQFF | TGTGCCAGCAGTGATAAGCGGGGGCAGTTCTTC
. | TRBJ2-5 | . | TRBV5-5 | CASFTGVQETQYF | TGTGCCAGCTTTACCGGGGTCCAAGAGACCCAGTACTTC
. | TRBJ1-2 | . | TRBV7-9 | CASANTGLNYGYTF | TGTGCCAGCGCCAATACTGGTCTTAACTATGGCTACACCTTC
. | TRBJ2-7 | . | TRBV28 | CASNERLSSYEQYF | TGTGCCAGCAATGAGAGACTATCCTCCTACGAGCAGTACTTC
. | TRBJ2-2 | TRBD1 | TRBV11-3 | CASSSGDSNTGELFF | TGTGCCAGCAGCTCCGGGGACAGCAACACCGGGGAGCTGTTTTTT
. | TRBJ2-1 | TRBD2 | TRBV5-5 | CASSGPYVAGGGNEQFF | TGTGCCAGCAGTGGCCCGTATGTAGCGGGAGGGGGTAATGAGCAGTTCTTC
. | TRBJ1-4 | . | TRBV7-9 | CASSDRQATNEKLFF | TGTGCCAGCAGCGATAGACAGGCAACTAATGAAAAACTGTTTTTT
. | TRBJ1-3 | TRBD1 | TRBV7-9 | CASSLYRGFGNTIYF | TGTGCCAGCAGCTTATACAGGGGCTTTGGAAACACCATATATTTT
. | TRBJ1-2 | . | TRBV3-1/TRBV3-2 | CASSQVGPSGYTF | TGTGCCAGCAGCCAAGTGGGCCCGAGCGGCTACACCTTC
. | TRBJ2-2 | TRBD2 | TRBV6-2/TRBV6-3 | CASSLRLAGGELFF | TGTGCCAGCAGCTTAAGACTAGCGGGAGGGGAGCTGTTTTTT
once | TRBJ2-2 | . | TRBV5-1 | CASDTGPTNTGELFF | TGCGCCAGCGATACGGGTCCAACGAACACCGGGGAGCTGTTTTTT
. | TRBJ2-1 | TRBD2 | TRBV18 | CASSLPGLAGGYEQFF | TGTGCCAGCTCACTCCCGGGACTAGCGGGAGGATATGAGCAGTTCTTC